Shown below are 27 T cell receptor beta chains from a single sample sequenced in a study of blood T cell repertoires in COVID-19. The method was immunoSEQ multiplex PCR; TCRdb's version includes in-frame clones alone and lacks a portion of them. The profile shows around 130,000 clones, roughly four fifths of them singletons. Sequences were obtained from PBMCs or T cells enriched from blood (not recorded which). The source of these receptors is a man younger than 40 who had recovered from COVID-19.

The rearrangement uses TRBV3-1 (or the pseudogene TRBV3-2) and TRBJ2-7, with 9 nucleotides matching TRBD2. The CDR3 extends over 17 amino acids. Losses at the gene ends were 0 bases for V and 2 bases for J; bases not matched to a gene: 8. Germline V lookup: CDR1 LGHDT, CDR2 YNNKEL (reference sequence). CDR3 bases: TGTGCCAGCAGCCAAGATCGATTCCGGACTAGCGCCTACGAGCAGTACTTC. The encoded protein is CASSQDRFRTSAYEQYF.

This clone has only a few counts. The J gene is TRBJ2-5, the V gene TRBV2; D is perhaps TRBD2 (7 bases). The V and J ends lost 4 bases and 3 bases respectively, with 24 bases between them. Germline lookup yields CDR1 SNHLY and CDR2 FYNNEI. This CDR3 is 18 amino acids long. CDR3 coding DNA: TGTGCCAGCAGTGTGAAGGCGGGGGCCACCAAAGGGGAAGAGACCCAGTACTTC. Protein product: CASSVKAGATKGEETQYF.

This clone was observed many times. The chain recombines TRBV11-2 with TRBJ1-2, with D possibly matching TRBD1 (6 bases). Trimming removed 1 base at V and 2 bases at J, with 11 bases between. Germline CDR1 and CDR2: SGHAT and FQNNGV. The CDR3 totals 15 residues. The CDR3 DNA is TGTGCCAGCAGCTTAGGGCAGGGGCGGAACTATGGCTACACCTTC. Amino acids: CASSLGQGRNYGYTF.

V usage is TRBV2 and J usage is TRBJ1-5; 10 bases fit TRBD1. V dropped 8 bases and J dropped 7; count of bases not matched to a gene: 5. Germline-derived CDR1 and CDR2 are SNHLY and FYNNEI. The CDR3 totals 13 residues. CDR3 in amino acids: CASGTGEGQPQHF. In DNA, the CDR3 is TGTGCCAGCGGGACAGGGGAGGGGCAGCCCCAGCATTTT.

The V call is TRBV5-4, the J call TRBJ2-5; D gene unclear. The V end was cut by 4 bases, the J end by 3 bases, with 13 bases between. The CDR3 totals 14 residues. Germline CDR1 is SGHNT and CDR2 is YYREEE (reference sequence). CDR3 in amino acids: CASSTTLLEETQYF. CDR3 coding DNA: TGTGCCAGCAGCACAACCTTGTTGGAAGAGACCCAGTACTTC.

This chain connects TRBV6-4 to TRBJ1-2, with D perhaps TRBD1 (5 bases). The V end lost 6 bases, the J end lost 6 bases, and 11 bases lay between the germline ends. Germline V gene lookup returns CDR1 MRHNA and CDR2 SNTAGT. The CDR3 totals 12 residues. CDR3 in amino acids: CASSDGGDGYTF. Written as DNA, the CDR3 is TGTGCCAGCAGCGACGGGGGGGATGGCTACACCTTC.

The gene calls are TRBV4-1 and TRBJ2-3; 8 nucleotides line up with TRBD1. Trimming cost V 2 bases and J 4 bases; bases outside gene matches: 2. The CDR3 consists of 14 residues. The germline CDR1 and CDR2 sequences are MGHRA and YSYEKL. As DNA, the CDR3 is TGCGCCAGCAGCCAAACGGACAGGGCAGATACGCAGTATTTT. Its translation: CASSQTDRADTQYF.

The chain uses TRBV19 and TRBJ1-5, with D tentatively TRBD1 (5 bases). CDR3 length: 15 amino acids. V was trimmed by 7 bases and J by 2 bases, leaving 15 bases between them. Germline lookup yields CDR1 LNHDA and CDR2 SQIVND (reference sequence). CDR3 DNA: TGTGCCAGTATGCTCACCCCGGGGGGCAATCAGCCCCAGCATTTT. It is translated as CASMLTPGGNQPQHF.

This clone has a single count. The CDR3 DNA follows: TGTGCCAGCAGCTTCGCGATTACAGGGAAAAGGCAAGAGACCCAGTACTTC. Its protein product is CASSFAITGKRQETQYF. J is TRBJ2-5 and V is TRBV11-2; a weak D match, TRBD1 (6 bases). Trimming took 3 bases from V and 2 from J, leaving 19 bases between them. The CDR3 totals 17 residues. Looked up from germline, CDR1 is SGHAT and CDR2 is FQNNGV.

This clone was observed a few times. Other DNA variants within this sample encode the same CDR3. The rearrangement links TRBV19 to TRBJ2-7; D is perhaps TRBD2 (5 bases). From germline, CDR1 is LNHDA and CDR2 SQIVND (reference sequence). This CDR3 comprises 14 residues. V was pared by 3 bases and J by 0 bases, with 9 bases between. Here the CDR3 reads CASSIQGSSYEQYF. CDR3 sequence (DNA): TGTGCCAGTAGTATCCAAGGGAGCTCCTACGAGCAGTACTTC.

V and J are TRBV9 and TRBJ1-4; TRBD1 might be the D (5 bases). CDR1 and CDR2 (germline): SGDLS, YYNGEE. Trimming removed 6 bases at V and 8 bases at J, with 17 bases between. The CDR3 covers 14 residues. The CDR3 nucleotides are TGTGCCAGCACCCGCGGGGGGAAGCCCGAAAAACTGTTTTTT. It is translated as CASTRGGKPEKLFF.

The rearrangement uses TRBV5-4 and TRBJ2-3; 9 bases line up with TRBD1. The V gene's germline CDR1 is SGHNT and CDR2 YYREEE (reference sequence). After removal of 4 bases from V and 3 bases from J, the junction contained 9 bases not matched to a gene. The CDR3 runs 16 residues. Written as DNA, the CDR3 is TGTGCCAGCAGCCCGGCGGGGACAGGGAGTACAGATACGCAGTATTTT. Protein product: CASSPAGTGSTDTQYF.

This sequence joins TRBV9 and TRBJ2-3; the match to TRBD2 covers 11 bases. This CDR3 has 16 amino acids. Trimming removed 4 bases from V and 3 bases from J; junction bases left unmatched: 7. Per germline, CDR1 SGDLS and CDR2 YYNGEE. This CDR3 reads CASSFTSGRGTDTQYF. CDR3 nucleotide sequence: TGTGCCAGCAGCTTTACTAGCGGGAGAGGGACAGATACGCAGTATTTT.

This chain links TRBV28 with TRBJ1-1; tentatively, D is TRBD1 (5 bases). The CDR3 runs 14 residues. Germline-derived CDR1 and CDR2 are MDHEN and SYDVKM. The V end was cut by 4 bases, the J end by 0 bases, with 9 bases between. CDR3 sequence: CASSSQGLNTEAFF. The CDR3 region has the DNA TGTGCCAGCAGTTCGCAGGGTCTGAACACTGAAGCTTTCTTT.

The chain combines TRBV5-1 with TRBJ2-7; TRBD1 matches at 7 bases. The CDR3 covers 14 residues. Germline loops: CDR1 SGHRS, CDR2 YFSETQ. J gave up 3 bases and V 0 bases, and 3 bases lay outside the gene matches. This chain's CDR3 is CASSLAGGGYEQYF. CDR3 sequence (DNA): TGCGCCAGCAGCTTGGCAGGGGGTGGCTACGAGCAGTACTTC.

This clone was seen many times. The chain combines TRBV30 with TRBJ2-5; D is perhaps TRBD2 (5 bases). Per the germline V gene, CDR1 is GTSNPN and CDR2 is SVGIG (reference sequence). The CDR3 covers 14 residues. With 3 bases removed from V and 5 bases from J, the gap between germline ends came to 16 bases. Here the CDR3 DNA reads TGTGCCTGGAGGCCCCAGCGGCTATTGGAGACCCAGTACTTC. Its translation: CAWRPQRLLETQYF. Full variable domain (remainder filled in from reference TRBV30 and TRBJ2-5): SQTIHQWPATLVQPVGSPLSLECTVEGTSNPNLYWYRQAAGRGLQLLFYSVGIGQISSEVPQNLSASRPQDRQFILSSKKLLLSDSGFYLCAWRPQRLLETQYFGPGTRLLVL.

This chain joins TRBV5-1 and TRBJ2-2, with 8 bases that match TRBD2. The CDR3 covers 15 residues. Looked up from germline, CDR1 is SGHRS and CDR2 is YFSETQ. V gave up 1 base and J gave up 4 bases; unmatched junction bases: 3. The CDR3 region is CASSLRGGFTGELFF. DNA for the CDR3: TGCGCCAGCAGCTTGCGGGGGGGCTTCACCGGGGAGCTGTTTTTT.

The chain combines TRBV3-1 (or the pseudogene TRBV3-2) with TRBJ1-2, with D possibly matching TRBD1 (6 bases). The CDR3 is 12 amino acids. The V end lost 4 bases, the J end lost 4 bases, and 7 bases lay between the germline ends. The germline CDR1 and CDR2 sequences are LGHDT and YNNKEL (reference sequence). In nucleotides, the CDR3 is TGTGCCAGCAGCCGGGACATCTATGGCTACACCTTC. Encoded protein: CASSRDIYGYTF.

This clone has just one count. The chain is built from TRBV3-1 (or the pseudogene TRBV3-2) and TRBJ2-5, with D hard to call. CDR3 length equals 13 residues. Germline CDR1 and CDR2: LGHDT and YNNKEL (reference sequence). The ends were cut back, 4 bases at V and 5 bases at J, with 11 bases in the middle. In DNA, the CDR3 is TGTGCCAGCAGCCCGAGGTACCGGGAGACCCAGTACTTC. It is translated as CASSPRYRETQYF.

This clone is a singleton in its sample. The genes are TRBV11-2 and TRBJ2-5; 11 nucleotides line up with TRBD2. The CDR3 runs 16 residues. Germline V gene lookup returns CDR1 SGHAT and CDR2 FQNNGV. The V gene end was trimmed by 3 bases and the J gene end by 4 bases; junction bases not matched to a gene: 7. Here the CDR3 reads CASSLIAGGLGETQYF. CDR3 in DNA: TGTGCCAGCAGCTTGATAGCGGGAGGGCTCGGAGAGACCCAGTACTTC.

The count of this clone is one. CDR3 residues: CAISDPTGGGQSTDTQYF. CDR3 DNA sequence: TGTGCCATCAGTGACCCTACGGGGGGAGGACAGAGCACAGATACGCAGTATTTT. The V call is TRBV10-3, the J call TRBJ2-3; TRBD2 might be the D (7 bases). V was cut by 3 bases and J by 0 bases, with 19 bases left in between. Germline CDR1 reads ENHRY; CDR2 reads SYGVKD. CDR3 length: 18 amino acids.

By its share, this clone is medium-sized. The CDR3 here is CASRSGSSYNEQFF. The CDR3 DNA sequence: TGTGCCAGCAGGTCGGGAAGCTCCTACAATGAGCAGTTCTTC. This chain links TRBV14 with TRBJ2-1; possible D gene TRBD2, 5 bases. This CDR3 has 14 amino acids. The V gene's germline CDR1 is SGHDN and CDR2 FVKESK. The V and J ends lost 6 bases and 0 bases respectively, with 9 bases between them.

This sequence joins TRBV24-1 and TRBJ2-3, with 10 bases fitting TRBD2. Germline CDR1 reads KGHDR; CDR2 reads SFDVKD. The CDR3 is 16 residues long. The V gene end was trimmed by 3 bases and the J gene end by 0 bases; junction bases not matched to a gene: 2. CDR3 nucleotide sequence: TGTGCCACCAGTGATGGAGCGGGGGGGAGCACAGATACGCAGTATTTT. It encodes CATSDGAGGSTDTQYF.

The rearrangement joins TRBV5-1 to TRBJ2-5, with 12 positions matching TRBD1. With V trimmed by 7 bases and J by 4 bases, 8 bases remained unmatched. CDR3 length: 15 amino acids. The V gene's germline CDR1 is SGHRS and CDR2 YFSETQ. The CDR3 coding sequence is TGCGCCAGCGGACCGGGACAGGGGGCTGGAGAGACCCAGTACTTC. This gives the protein CASGPGQGAGETQYF.

This clone has only one observation. This chain uses TRBV27 with TRBJ2-3; 9 bases fit TRBD2. Germline lookup yields CDR1 MNHEY and CDR2 SMNVEV (reference sequence). V shed 2 bases, J shed 8 bases, and the junction held 5 bases outside the gene matches. This CDR3 is 14 amino acids long. The CDR3 coding sequence is TGTGCCAGCAGTTTAGCATTAGCGGGAGTTACGCAGTATTTT. Residues: CASSLALAGVTQYF.

This chain joins TRBV5-6 and TRBJ1-2; D ambiguous. V dropped 1 base and J dropped 8 bases, with 15 bases sitting between them. The CDR3 covers 14 residues. Germline-derived CDR1 and CDR2 are SGHDT and YYEEEE. The CDR3, as DNA: TGTGCCAGCAGCTTGACCTTAGAGCCGCGAGGCTACACCTTC. This gives the protein CASSLTLEPRGYTF.

The chain carries TRBV5-4 and TRBJ2-2; TRBD1 aligns across 7 bases. The CDR3 runs 15 residues. Germline V CDR1 and CDR2: SGHNT, YYREEE (reference sequence). J lost 1 base, V lost 3 bases, and 3 bases had no gene match. The CDR3 sequence is CASSSRGWNTGELFF. The CDR3 DNA follows: TGTGCCAGCAGCTCCAGGGGGTGGAACACCGGGGAGCTGTTTTTT.